Presented here are 30 T cell receptor beta chains from one specimen sequenced in a study of blood T cell repertoires in COVID-19. Clones were read by immunoSEQ multiplex PCR, and TCRdb kept only the in-frame ones, dropping some. The table has roughly 50,000 clones, under 90% seen once. The sequencing sample was made of peripheral blood. These receptors were taken from a man in his sixties or seventies with acute or convalescent COVID-19.

The V call is TRBV5-6, the J call TRBJ2-5, with D possibly being TRBD2 (6 bases). The CDR3 has 15 amino acids. Germline V gene lookup returns CDR1 SGHDT and CDR2 YYEEEE. Trimming cost V 5 bases and J 1 base, with 15 bases left between them. The CDR3 is CASREGTYFQETQYF. CDR3 coding DNA: TGTGCCAGCAGGGAGGGAACATACTTCCAAGAGACCCAGTACTTC.

The count of this clone is one. This chain joins TRBV7-2 and TRBJ2-5; 11 positions agree with TRBD2. The germline gives CDR1 SGHTA, CDR2 FQGNSA. Germline trimming cut 5 bases from V and 3 bases from J; bases unmatched to any gene: 11. This CDR3 comprises 17 residues. CDR3 protein: CASSRTGTSGYEETQYF. The DNA for the CDR3 is TGTGCCAGCAGCAGAACCGGGACTAGCGGATACGAAGAGACCCAGTACTTC. Using reference TRBV7-2 and TRBJ2-5 for the parts outside the CDR3, the full variable domain is GAGVSQSPSNKVTEKGKDVELRCDPISGHTALYWYRQSLGQGLEFLIYFQGNSAPDKSGLPSDRFSAERTGGSVSTLTIQRTQQEDSAVYLCASSRTGTSGYEETQYFGPGTRLLVL.

This sequence joins TRBV5-1 and TRBJ2-3; no reliable D call. Trimming took off 0 bases at V and 4 bases at J, with 9 bases between the two ends. The CDR3 has 14 residues. Germline-derived CDR1 and CDR2 are SGHRS and YFSETQ. CDR3 protein: CASSLDSGSDTQYF. In DNA, the CDR3 is TGCGCCAGCAGCTTGGATTCGGGTTCAGATACGCAGTATTTT.

This chain uses TRBV28 with TRBJ1-1; D might be TRBD1 (5 bases). CDR1 and CDR2 (germline): MDHEN, SYDVKM. The ends were cut back, 5 bases at V and 3 bases at J, with 19 bases in the middle. The CDR3 has 16 residues. CDR3 in DNA: TGTGCCAGCAGTGGTAATCCGACAGCGCAATACACTGAAGCTTTCTTT. This gives the protein CASSGNPTAQYTEAFF.

This chain joins TRBV15 and TRBJ2-2; TRBD2 is a possible D gene (6 bases). V lost 1 base and J 4 bases, leaving 19 bases between the germline ends. CDR1 and CDR2 from the germline V gene are LNHNV and YYDKDF (reference sequence). This CDR3 comprises 18 residues. The CDR3 sequence: CATSRGGGGLGFTGELFF. CDR3 coding DNA: TGTGCCACCAGCAGAGGAGGAGGAGGGTTAGGATTCACCGGGGAGCTGTTTTTT.

CDR3 loop: CASSERDRIIKGYTF. The DNA for the CDR3 is TGTGCCAGCAGTGAAAGAGACAGGATCATCAAAGGCTACACCTTC. The chain uses TRBV6-1 and TRBJ1-2, with D perhaps matching TRBD1 (6 bases). CDR3 length: 15 residues. V lost 2 bases, J lost 8 bases, and 18 bases lay in between. The germline CDR1 and CDR2 sequences are MNHNS and SASEGT.

V gene TRBV9 combines with J gene TRBJ2-7, with D unresolved. The CDR3 extends over 13 amino acids. The ends were cut back, 5 bases at V and 10 bases at J, with 19 bases in the middle. The germline V gene encodes CDR1 SGDLS and CDR2 YYNGEE. The CDR3 DNA sequence: TGTGCCAGCAGTCCCACAACCTCAGGATCTCAGTACTTC. It is translated as CASSPTTSGSQYF.

V usage is TRBV18 and J usage is TRBJ2-7, with D perhaps TRBD2 (6 bases). Per germline, CDR1 KGHSH and CDR2 LQKENI. Trimming left V 0 bases short and J 3 bases short, with 15 bases between. CDR3 length: 16 residues. The CDR3 reads CASSPPSGLTIYEQYF. The CDR3 DNA is TGTGCCAGCTCACCACCCTCGGGACTGACGATCTACGAGCAGTACTTC. Full variable domain (outside the CDR3, taken from reference TRBV18 and TRBJ2-7): NAGVMQNPRHLVRRRGQEARLRCSPMKGHSHVYWYRQLPEEGLKFMVYLQKENIIDESGMPKERFSAEFPKEGPSILRIQQVVRGDSAAYFCASSPPSGLTIYEQYFGPGTRLTVT.

The chain joins TRBV5-8 to TRBJ1-1; D is ambiguous. Germline V gene data show CDR1 as SGHTS and CDR2 as YDEGEE. The ends were cut back, 0 bases at V and 8 bases at J, with 8 bases in the middle. This CDR3 contains 12 residues. CDR3 region: CASSLVYLEAFF. The CDR3 DNA follows: TGTGCCAGCAGCTTGGTGTACCTAGAAGCTTTCTTT.

The rearrangement joins TRBV5-4 to TRBJ2-6; 8 positions match TRBD2. CDR1 SGHNT and CDR2 YYREEE come from the germline V gene (reference sequence). The length of the CDR3 is 19 residues. The J segment lost 0 bases and the V segment lost 5 bases, leaving 13 bases of the junction unmatched. The CDR3 bases are TGTGCCAGCAGAACAGGCGGGCTAGCGGGCCACTCTGGGGCCAACGTCCTGACTTTC. Translated: CASRTGGLAGHSGANVLTF. Complete variable domain (other parts from reference TRBV5-4 and TRBJ2-6): ETGVTQSPTHLIKTRGQQVTLRCSSQSGHNTVSWYQQALGQGPQFIFQYYREEENGRGNFPPRFSGLQFPNYSSELNVNALELDDSALYLCASRTGGLAGHSGANVLTFGAGSRLTVL.

The chain is built from TRBV2 and TRBJ1-5; 7 bases are a match to TRBD1. Trimming cost V 4 bases and J 5 bases; bases outside gene matches: 5. The germline V gene has CDR1 SNHLY and CDR2 FYNNEI. The CDR3 spans 14 residues. The CDR3 spells CASSGGGYDQPQHF. Written as DNA, the CDR3 is TGTGCCAGCAGTGGAGGGGGCTACGATCAGCCCCAGCATTTT.

The gene calls are TRBV7-2 and TRBJ2-3; 9 bases fit TRBD2. The CDR3 contains 16 residues. Unmatched junction bases numbered 12, after V lost 5 bases and J lost 6 bases. The germline CDR1 and CDR2 sequences are SGHTA and FQGNSA. CDR3 sequence reads: CASSRTGGGALDTQYF. In DNA, the CDR3 is TGTGCCAGCAGCCGGACCGGCGGGGGGGCATTGGATACGCAGTATTTT.

The chain carries TRBV11-3 and TRBJ2-1; D is perhaps TRBD2 (6 bases). V lost 3 bases and J lost 9, with 18 bases in between. Germline V gene lookup returns CDR1 SGHNT and CDR2 YENEEA. CDR3 length: 15 residues. The CDR3 bases are TGTGCCAGCAGCTTCGGTAGCGGTTCTTTTGGTGAGCAGTTCTTC. Encoded protein: CASSFGSGSFGEQFF.

DNA of the CDR3: TGTGCCAGCAGTTTCGTGGCAGGGCCAGGCACAGATACGCAGTATTTT. Translating gives CASSFVAGPGTDTQYF. V is TRBV28 and J is TRBJ2-3; D might be TRBD1 (5 bases). CDR1 is MDHEN and CDR2 is SYDVKM in the germline V gene. V was trimmed by 3 bases and J by 1 base, leaving 14 bases between them. This CDR3 is built from 16 residues.

The gene calls are TRBV27 and TRBJ1-1; a possible D gene is TRBD1 (5 bases). Trimming pared 6 bases from V and 0 bases from J, leaving 8 bases between. In germline, CDR1 is MNHEY, CDR2 SMNVEV (reference sequence). This CDR3 has 13 amino acids. As DNA, the CDR3 is TGTGCCAGCAGAGTGACAGTGAACACTGAAGCTTTCTTT. It encodes CASRVTVNTEAFF.

The V and J genes are TRBV3-1 (or the pseudogene TRBV3-2) and TRBJ1-1; possibly TRBD1 for D (6 bases). CDR1 and CDR2 from the germline V gene are LGHDT and YNNKEL (reference sequence). Trimming took off 0 bases at V and 9 bases at J, with 14 bases between the two ends. The CDR3 covers 14 residues. CDR3 residues: CASSQDLSWGQAFF. In nucleotides, the CDR3 is TGTGCCAGCAGCCAAGATCTAAGTTGGGGGCAAGCTTTCTTT.

The table lists this clone with a few counts. The chain is built from TRBV4-2 and TRBJ1-5; 7 bases map to TRBD1. The CDR3 runs 18 residues. The trim removed 0 bases at V and 6 bases at J, leaving 14 bases unmatched. Looked up from germline, CDR1 is LGHNA and CDR2 is YNFKEQ. CDR3 protein: CASSQDGGRQGSVQPQHF. The CDR3 region has the DNA TGTGCCAGCAGCCAAGATGGCGGAAGACAGGGATCGGTTCAGCCCCAGCATTTT.

The chain recombines TRBV5-1 with TRBJ2-3, with 9 bases identical to TRBD2. CDR3 length equals 17 residues. Germline V gene lookup returns CDR1 SGHRS and CDR2 YFSETQ. With 4 bases clipped from V and 7 bases from J, the junction kept 16 bases outside the gene matches. Here the CDR3 DNA reads TGCGCCAGCAGCGGTCTTAAGCGGGGGGCCCCACAGCATACGCAGTATTTT. Translation: CASSGLKRGAPQHTQYF.

This clone was recorded only once. This chain uses TRBV9 with TRBJ2-5; TRBD2 might be the D (5 bases). Germline CDR1 and CDR2: SGDLS and YYNGEE. This CDR3 contains 15 residues. The V end was cut by 4 bases, the J end by 7 bases, with 20 bases between. The CDR3 protein is CASSRLEGAAGTQYF. DNA for the CDR3: TGTGCCAGCAGCAGACTTGAGGGTGCGGCCGGGACCCAGTACTTC.

The DNA for the CDR3 is TGTGCCAGCAGCCAAGATAAGGGGACAGGTAGCTACACCTTC. This encodes CASSQDKGTGSYTF. V is TRBV3-1 (or the pseudogene TRBV3-2) and J is TRBJ1-2, with 8 bases lining up with TRBD1. CDR1 and CDR2 (germline): LGHDT, YNNKEL (reference sequence). This CDR3 region has 14 residues. The junction had 6 bases not matched to a gene; V was cut back by 0 bases and J by 9 bases.

The chain carries TRBV2 and TRBJ1-5; D not resolved. Germline lookup yields CDR1 SNHLY and CDR2 FYNNEI. The length of the CDR3 is 15 residues. V shed 7 bases and J shed 10 bases, with 23 bases lying between them. CDR3 in amino acids: CASNVKVGVLGPQHF. The DNA for the CDR3 is TGTGCCAGCAACGTGAAGGTCGGGGTCCTGGGTCCCCAGCATTTT.

This clone was picked up a small number of times. The V call is TRBV27, the J call TRBJ2-2, with a possible D match to TRBD1 (6 bases). V was cut by 3 bases and J by 8 bases, with 10 bases left in between. The CDR3 is 13 residues long. Germline V gene data show CDR1 as MNHEY and CDR2 as SMNVEV (reference sequence). CDR3 amino acids: CASSLGAWGELFF. The CDR3 DNA reads as TGTGCCAGCAGTTTGGGGGCCTGGGGGGAGCTGTTTTTT.

This sequence joins TRBV4-1 and TRBJ2-3; the D gene is possibly TRBD2 (5 bases). The CDR3 is 16 residues long. Germline lookup yields CDR1 MGHRA and CDR2 YSYEKL. Trimming cost V 0 bases and J 6 bases, with 16 bases left between them. The CDR3 loop reads CASSQDTGGGWDTQYF. CDR3 DNA sequence: TGCGCCAGCAGCCAAGATACGGGCGGAGGATGGGATACGCAGTATTTT.

The rearrangement joins TRBV4-3 to TRBJ2-7; 7 nucleotides match TRBD1. This CDR3 has 17 amino acids. Germline V gene sequence: CDR1 LGHNA, CDR2 YSLEER. Losses at the gene ends were 4 bases for V and 0 bases for J; bases not matched to a gene: 12. CDR3 protein: CASSLQVTGASSYEQYF. In DNA form, the CDR3 reads TGCGCCAGCAGCCTACAAGTTACAGGGGCCAGCTCCTACGAGCAGTACTTC.

The genes are TRBV19 and TRBJ2-7, with D perhaps matching TRBD2 (6 bases). Germline loops: CDR1 LNHDA, CDR2 SQIVND (reference sequence). The CDR3 length is 14 residues. Trimming shortened V by 3 bases and J by 3 bases, and 12 bases separated the two germline ends. The CDR3 loop reads CASSIGGELYEQYF. The CDR3 DNA reads as TGTGCCAGTAGTATCGGGGGTGAGCTCTACGAGCAGTACTTC.

J is TRBJ1-2 and V is TRBV15, with 7 bases identical to TRBD1. CDR1 and CDR2 from the germline V gene are LNHNV and YYDKDF (reference sequence). Trimming removed 0 bases from V and 5 bases from J; junction bases left unmatched: 9. This CDR3 is 16 amino acids long. In DNA, the CDR3 is TGTGCCACCAGCAGAGACCTTACAGAGGGGGCATATGGCTACACCTTC. Its translation: CATSRDLTEGAYGYTF.

The chain has TRBV19 and TRBJ2-1; TRBD2 aligns across 9 bases. CDR3 size: 14 residues. The V segment lost 6 bases and the J segment 4 bases; nucleotides outside the gene matches: 4. Germline V gene lookup returns CDR1 LNHDA and CDR2 SQIVND (reference sequence). In DNA form, the CDR3 reads TGTGCCAGTAGACCGACTAGCGGTTACAATGAGCAGTTCTTC. Encoded protein: CASRPTSGYNEQFF.

The CDR3 bases are TGTGCCAGCAGCCTAGGGGACAGGGATCAGCCCCAGCATTTT. It encodes CASSLGDRDQPQHF. V is TRBV6-5 and J is TRBJ1-5; the match to TRBD1 covers 9 bases. The CDR3 length is 14 residues. Germline values: CDR1 MNHEY, CDR2 SVGAGI. The junction had 5 bases not matched to a gene; V was cut back by 6 bases and J by 5 bases.

This clone was picked up a small number of times. The gene calls are TRBV2 and TRBJ2-3, with 9 bases that match TRBD2. J lost 2 bases, V lost 6 bases, and 6 bases had no gene match. Germline CDR1 reads SNHLY; CDR2 reads FYNNEI. The CDR3 sequence is 15 residues long. The DNA of the CDR3 is TGTGCCAGCAGCCCCCAGCGGGGGGTCACAGATACGCAGTATTTT. Translating it yields CASSPQRGVTDTQYF.

The chain links TRBV20-1 to TRBJ2-2; D unclear. V was cut by 3 bases and J by 1 base, with 9 bases left in between. CDR3 length: 14 residues. In germline, CDR1 is DFQATT, CDR2 SNEGSKA (reference sequence). The CDR3, as DNA: TGCAGTGCTAGTACCCAGGTGAACACCGGGGAGCTGTTTTTT. Its protein is CSASTQVNTGELFF.